This TCR beta chain was identified during a study of somatic mutations in cytotoxic T cells in rheumatoid arthritis. As for the study in general: Blood samples of roughly 29 ml were drawn from patients (in EDTA) right after diagnosis and before any treatment.

Assay: immunoSEQ multiplex PCR; the TCRdb copy retains only in-frame clones and omits some. The data show 20,000 or so clones, with roughly 85% seen just once and about 7% held by the top ten. CDR1 and CDR2 from the germline V gene are MNHNS and SASEGT. The CDR3 is 15 amino acids. The V gene end was trimmed by 1 base and the J gene end by 3 bases; junction bases not matched to a gene: 2. What was sequenced was CD8+ T cells sorted from blood. The sequence came from a woman in her thirties or forties with rheumatoid arthritis. The chain uses TRBV6-1 and TRBJ2-7; TRBD1 agrees at 11 bases. CDR3 bases: TGTGCCAGCAGTGAAGGGACAGGGGGCTTCTACGAGCAGTACTTC. It specifies CASSEGTGGFYEQYF.